The 23 T cell receptor beta chains listed next were all sequenced from one sample in a study of blood T cell repertoires in COVID-19 (dated by TCRdb to 2020 to 2021). Library prep was done by the immunoSEQ multiplex PCR assay. TCRdb limited this immuneACCESS table to in-frame rearrangements with V and J called. A share of clones is missing; checked studies link under half to unresolved V genes, and the rest is unexplained. The sample records approximately 150,000 clones, under 90% of which are singletons. The ten biggest clones cover approximately 8% of the sample. The sample taken for sequencing was PBMCs or T cells enriched from blood (not recorded which). These receptors all come from a woman aged 45-65 years who had recovered from COVID-19.

This clone was observed a few times. The V gene is TRBV7-8, the J gene TRBJ1-5, with 8 bases matching TRBD1. This CDR3 spans 16 amino acids. Trimming at V came to 1 base and at J to 10 bases, leaving 12 bases not matched to a gene. The germline V gene has CDR1 SGHVS and CDR2 FQNEAQ. CDR3 amino acids: CASSLEGGQGLGPQHF. Here the CDR3 DNA reads TGTGCCAGCAGCTTAGAAGGCGGACAGGGTTTGGGTCCCCAGCATTTT.

CDR3 sequence reads: CASSDSSPAGDETQYF. DNA for the CDR3: TGCGCCAGCAGTGACAGCAGCCCGGCGGGCGACGAGACCCAGTACTTC. The chain joins TRBV10-2 to TRBJ2-5; perhaps TRBD2 as D (5 bases). Trimming took 3 bases from V and 5 from J, leaving 19 bases between them. The germline gives CDR1 WSHSY, CDR2 SAAADI. The CDR3 consists of 16 residues.

V usage is TRBV10-3 and J usage is TRBJ2-7; 7 nucleotides line up with TRBD1. Trimming took 11 bases from V and 4 from J; bases not matched to a gene: 8. Germline V gene data show CDR1 as ENHRY and CDR2 as SYGVKD. The CDR3 runs to 12 residues. CDR3 residues: CAVGTDKYEQYF. The CDR3, as DNA: TGTGCCGTCGGGACAGACAAATACGAGCAGTACTTC.

This chain joins TRBV28 and TRBJ1-5; possibly TRBD1 for D (6 bases). The germline V and J ends were trimmed by 7 bases and 6 bases, with 25 bases remaining between them. This CDR3 contains 17 residues. Germline CDR1 and CDR2: MDHEN and SYDVKM. The CDR3 sequence: CASTQLGGTGKGQPQHF. The CDR3 DNA sequence: TGTGCCAGCACCCAATTAGGGGGAACAGGGAAGGGTCAGCCCCAGCATTTT.

About this clone: In the same sample, other DNA sequences code for this CDR3. The V call is TRBV7-9, the J call TRBJ2-5; D ambiguous. The CDR3 sequence is 11 residues long. V dropped 5 bases and J dropped 4 bases, with 5 bases sitting between them. Germline V gene sequence: CDR1 SEHNR, CDR2 FQNEAQ (reference sequence). Here the CDR3 reads CASSPRETQYF. In DNA, the CDR3 is TGTGCCAGCAGCCCCCGAGAGACCCAGTACTTC.

This clone has just a few counts. This chain links TRBV7-9 with TRBJ1-6; possible D gene TRBD1, 5 bases. The germline V and J ends were trimmed by 3 bases and 11 bases, with 14 bases remaining between them. Per the germline V gene, CDR1 is SEHNR and CDR2 is FQNEAQ (reference sequence). The CDR3 is 14 amino acids. The CDR3 coding sequence is TGTGCCAGCAGCTTGGGTCAGGGAAGGGCACCCCTCCACTTT. It encodes CASSLGQGRAPLHF.

The J gene is TRBJ2-7, the V gene TRBV7-9, with 10 bases aligning to TRBD2. CDR1 and CDR2 from the germline V gene are SEHNR and FQNEAQ (reference sequence). The CDR3 extends over 15 amino acids. V was clipped by 5 bases and J by 3 bases; unmatched bases: 7. CDR3 bases: TGTGCCAGCAGCCGAATGGGACTAGCGAGCTACGAGCAGTACTTC. Protein product: CASSRMGLASYEQYF.

This chain's CDR3 is CASSFGGYSYNEQFF. CDR3 in DNA: TGTGCCAGCAGCTTTGGCGGTTACTCCTACAATGAGCAGTTCTTC. The chain employs TRBV5-5 and TRBJ2-1; no reliable D call. The CDR3 has 15 amino acids. Looked up from germline, CDR1 is SGHKS and CDR2 is YYEKEE (reference sequence). The V end lost 2 bases, the J end lost 0 bases, and 9 bases lay between the germline ends. Full variable domain (rest looked up from reference TRBV5-5 and TRBJ2-1): DAGVTQSPTHLIKTRGQQVTLRCSPISGHKSVSWYQQVLGQGPQFIFQYYEKEERGRGNFPDRFSARQFPNYSSELNVNALLLGDSALYLCASSFGGYSYNEQFFGPGTRLTVL.

The V and J genes are TRBV3-1 (or the pseudogene TRBV3-2) and TRBJ1-1, with no clear D. The CDR3 is made up of 13 amino acids. V was cut by 2 bases and J by 4 bases, with 8 bases left in between. Germline-derived CDR1 and CDR2 are LGHDT and YNNKEL (reference sequence). CDR3 amino acids: CASSQTGSTEAFF. In nucleotides, the CDR3 is TGTGCCAGCAGCCAAACTGGGAGCACTGAAGCTTTCTTT.

This chain joins TRBV7-3 and TRBJ1-1; the D gene is possibly TRBD1 (5 bases). The germline V gene encodes CDR1 SGHTA and CDR2 FQGTGA. The CDR3 consists of 15 residues. Deletions cut 0 bases from V and 5 bases from J, with 13 bases between. CDR3 region: CASSLTFAGRTEAFF. The CDR3 bases are TGTGCCAGCAGCTTAACCTTCGCAGGGCGGACTGAAGCTTTCTTT.

This rearrangement joins TRBV29-1 to TRBJ1-2; D not resolved. The CDR3 spans 12 residues. CDR1 is SQVTM, CDR2 ANQGSEA, per germline. Deletions cut 7 bases from V and 2 bases from J, with 11 bases between. The CDR3 is CSAGEENYGYTF. In nucleotides, the CDR3 is TGCAGCGCCGGGGAGGAAAACTATGGCTACACCTTC.

The chain couples TRBV19 to TRBJ2-5, with D possibly matching TRBD2 (6 bases). V was shortened by 8 bases and J by 1 base, with 17 bases between the two germline ends. This CDR3 comprises 15 residues. Germline loops: CDR1 LNHDA, CDR2 SQIVND (reference sequence). The CDR3 here is CASGRGLRGQETQYF. The CDR3 nucleotides read TGTGCCAGTGGCCGGGGGTTGCGGGGCCAAGAGACCCAGTACTTC.

V gene TRBV2 combines with J gene TRBJ1-5; TRBD1 matches 8 bases. The CDR3 spans 15 residues. With 8 bases clipped from V and 4 bases from J, the junction kept 10 bases outside the gene matches. Germline values: CDR1 SNHLY, CDR2 FYNNEI. The CDR3, as DNA: TGTGCCAGCTCTCTGTCAGGACAGGGTAATCAGCCCCAGCATTTT. This gives the protein CASSLSGQGNQPQHF.

V and J are TRBV18 and TRBJ1-1, with a possible D match to TRBD1 (6 bases). This CDR3 is 13 amino acids long. Trimming stripped 4 bases from V and 1 base from J, with 7 bases between. CDR1 KGHSH and CDR2 LQKENI come from the germline V gene. The CDR3 DNA sequence: TGTGCCAGCTCACGGGGACAGAACACTGAAGCTTTCTTT. This codes for CASSRGQNTEAFF.

This clone was found a few times. The chain uses TRBV19 and TRBJ2-5; a weak D match, TRBD1 (6 bases). The germline V and J ends were trimmed by 3 bases and 4 bases, with 18 bases remaining between them. The CDR3 is made up of 16 amino acids. Germline V gene data show CDR1 as LNHDA and CDR2 as SQIVND (reference sequence). The CDR3 DNA sequence: TGTGCCAGTAGTATTCGATCAGGGGCCGCAGGAGAGACCCAGTACTTC. This sequence encodes CASSIRSGAAGETQYF.

The chain links TRBV28 to TRBJ1-6; D is uncertain. Germline V lookup: CDR1 MDHEN, CDR2 SYDVKM. The CDR3 totals 14 residues. V was pared by 6 bases and J by 0 bases, with 6 bases between. CDR3 in DNA: TGTGCCAGCAGGAGGAGCTCCTATAATTCACCCCTCCACTTT. As protein: CASRRSSYNSPLHF.

For this clone: The same CDR3 also results from other DNA sequences found in this sample. This sequence joins TRBV9 and TRBJ1-4, with TRBD1 matching 8 bases. The CDR3 is 14 residues long. Germline trimming cut 0 bases from V and 7 bases from J; bases unmatched to any gene: 2. CDR1 is SGDLS and CDR2 is YYNGEE in the germline V gene. CDR3 loop: CASSVDRGGEKLFF. CDR3 DNA: TGTGCCAGCAGCGTAGACAGGGGGGGTGAAAAACTGTTTTTT.

This clone is a singleton in its sample. This sequence joins TRBV2 and TRBJ2-4, with 11 bases that match TRBD2. CDR1 and CDR2 from the germline V gene are SNHLY and FYNNEI. Trimming removed 6 bases from V and 5 bases from J; junction bases left unmatched: 3. This CDR3 region has 14 residues. The CDR3 nucleotides read TGTGCCAGCAGAGCGACTAGCGGGGAAAACATTCAGTACTTC. It is translated as CASRATSGENIQYF.

The CDR3 reads CASSQGQGATEAFF. For the CDR3, the DNA is TGTGCCAGCTCCCAGGGACAGGGGGCGACTGAAGCTTTCTTT. V usage is TRBV18 and J usage is TRBJ1-1; 12 bases match TRBD1. The CDR3 loop spans 14 amino acids. CDR1 and CDR2 (germline): KGHSH, LQKENI. V was clipped by 6 bases and J by 5 bases; unmatched bases: 4.

The chain is built from TRBV27 and TRBJ1-6; D ambiguous. Trimming stripped 3 bases from V and 7 bases from J, with 10 bases between. The CDR3 has 14 amino acids. CDR1 MNHEY and CDR2 SMNVEV come from the germline V gene (reference sequence). For the CDR3, the DNA is TGTGCCAGCAGTTTCGGGGTTCAGAATTCACCCCTCCACTTT. As protein: CASSFGVQNSPLHF.

V gene TRBV19 combines with J gene TRBJ1-3, with D possibly TRBD1 on 6 matching bases. The germline V and J ends were trimmed by 5 bases and 4 bases, with 12 bases remaining between them. Germline values: CDR1 LNHDA, CDR2 SQIVND (reference sequence). There are 14 residues in the CDR3. This CDR3 is CASSYRDKGNTIYF. In nucleotides, the CDR3 is TGTGCCAGTAGTTACCGGGACAAAGGAAACACCATATATTTT. The full variable domain, completed using reference TRBV19 and TRBJ1-3, is DGGITQSPKYLFRKEGQNVTLSCEQNLNHDAMYWYRQDPGQGLRLIYYSQIVNDFQKGDIAEGYSVSREKKESFPLTVTSAQKNPTAFYLCASSYRDKGNTIYFGEGSWLTVV.

This clone was seen only once. The V and J genes are TRBV11-2 and TRBJ2-7; the match to TRBD1 covers 7 bases. CDR1 is SGHAT, CDR2 FQNNGV, per germline. Trimming at V came to 1 base and at J to 4 bases, leaving 4 bases not matched to a gene. The CDR3 extends over 14 amino acids. The CDR3 protein is CASSLVPGQYEQYF. CDR3 nucleotide sequence: TGTGCCAGCAGCTTAGTTCCGGGACAGTACGAGCAGTACTTC.

CDR3 DNA: TGTGCCAGCAGCTTAGGCGGGGTCCCCTACAATGAGCAGTTCTTC. It yields the protein CASSLGGVPYNEQFF. This chain connects TRBV11-3 to TRBJ2-1; TRBD2 might be the D (6 bases). The germline V gene has CDR1 SGHNT and CDR2 YENEEA. The germline V and J ends were trimmed by 1 base and 2 bases, with 9 bases remaining between them. This CDR3 is 15 amino acids long.